The rows below give T cell receptor beta chains drawn from one sample of a study of shared clonotypes between healthy human individuals. Sequencing used immunoSEQ multiplex PCR; TCRdb keeps in-frame clones, though not all of them. The sample includes 650,000 to 700,000 clones, around 91% seen only once; the top ten take about 33%. Sequencing was performed on memory CD8+ T cells from PBMCs. These receptors were taken from a man aged 18 to 35 in good health. Some clones in this sample may be carry-over from other donors' samples. CDR3s include the opening cysteine and the closing phenylalanine or tryptophan. The D gene is left open where the match is weak. Size tells how often a clone was seen (once, few, many) or the class of an expanded clone, and some rows leave it out.

CDR3 DNA	CDR3 protein	V gene	J gene	D gene	clone size
TGTGCCAGCAGCTTAAAAAACGGTTACGAGCAGTACTTC	CASSLKNGYEQYF	TRBV11-2	TRBJ2-7	-	-
TGTGCCAGCAGTTACTCAGCGGGAGGGGGGGTCGATGAGCAGTTCTTC	CASSYSAGGGVDEQFF	TRBV6-5	TRBJ2-1	TRBD2	-
TGTGCCAGCAGCGAGACAGGGGGGTGGAACACTGAAGCTTTCTTT	CASSETGGWNTEAFF	TRBV9	TRBJ1-1	TRBD1	-
TGTGCCAGCAGCGCTAATCCACGCCGAGTCCGTTCCTACAATGAGCAGTTCTTC	CASSANPRRVRSYNEQFF	TRBV9	TRBJ2-1	-	-
TGTGCCAGCAGTTTAAGGCCCAGGGGTGCCGATGAGCAGTTCTTC	CASSLRPRGADEQFF	TRBV27	TRBJ2-1	-	once
TGTGCCAGCAGCTGGGAGTCCAAAAACATTCAGTACTTC	CASSWESKNIQYF	TRBV7-3	TRBJ2-4	-	-
TGTGCCATCGGCCCTTCCTTTAGAGGCACCGAAGAGACCCAGTACTTC	CAIGPSFRGTEETQYF	TRBV10-3	TRBJ2-5	-	-
TGTGCCAGCAGATTTGCGGGGGGGAAAGACAATGGCTACACCTTC	CASRFAGGKDNGYTF	TRBV28	TRBJ1-2	-	-
TGTGCCAGCAGCGTAGTTGGGGGAGGGCCTTATGTCACAGATACGCAGTATTTT	CASSVVGGGPYVTDTQYF	TRBV9	TRBJ2-3	TRBD2	-
TGTGCCAGCAGCCCCTCGACTCGTACTGGGACTAGCGGGAGGGCGGCTCCGTACTTC	CASSPSTRTGTSGRAAPYF	TRBV7-2	TRBJ2-7	TRBD2	-
TGTGCCAGCAGCCCGCGCGGAGAAGTAGCGGGAGACGAGCAGTACTTC	CASSPRGEVAGDEQYF	TRBV7-3	TRBJ2-7	TRBD2	once
TGTGCCAGCAGTTCGAGAAACACCGGGGAGCTGTTTTTT	CASSSRNTGELFF	TRBV27	TRBJ2-2	-	once
TGTGCCAGCAGTTTCTCCCGTAGCGCCAATCAGCCCCAGCATTTT	CASSFSRSANQPQHF	TRBV27	TRBJ1-5	-	many
TGTGCCAGCAGTTTAGCTAGTCGGCGGACAGATACGCAGTATTTT	CASSLASRRTDTQYF	TRBV27	TRBJ2-3	-	-
TGTGCCAGCAGCTACTCCTTGATGGCCCCGGGACTGTCTGTGCACGAGCAGTACTTC	CASSYSLMAPGLSVHEQYF	TRBV11-2	TRBJ2-7	-	-
TGCGCCAGCAGCCAGGACAGGGGGCTCGAGCAGTACTTC	CASSQDRGLEQYF	TRBV4-1	TRBJ2-7	TRBD1	-
TGTGCCAGCAGCTTTAAGGGGGCCGCGTACAATGAGCAGTTCTTC	CASSFKGAAYNEQFF	TRBV7-2	TRBJ2-1	TRBD1	-
TGTGCCAGCAGCTTCCCTCCTAGCGGGAGTGGGGAGCAGTTCTTC	CASSFPPSGSGEQFF	TRBV7-2	TRBJ2-1	TRBD2	-
TGTGCCAGCAGTGTCCCAGGAGAAGCTTTCTTT	CASSVPGEAFF	TRBV6-5	TRBJ1-1	-	-
TGTGCCACCAGCAGAGGACTAGCGGGAGCATATGAGCAGTTCTTC	CATSRGLAGAYEQFF	TRBV15	TRBJ2-1	TRBD2	few
TGCGCCAGCAGGACAGGCACCTCGGGGACCCAGTACTTC	CASRTGTSGTQYF	TRBV10-2	TRBJ2-5	-	few
TGTGCCAGCAGCCAGGGACAGGGGGCCTACGAGCAGTACTTC	CASSQGQGAYEQYF	TRBV9	TRBJ2-7	TRBD1	-
TGTGCCAGCAGTTCCCGGACAGGGAGAAACGAGCAGTACTTC	CASSSRTGRNEQYF	TRBV27	TRBJ2-7	TRBD1	once
TGTGCCAGCCCGGGAGGAAACACCATATATTTT	CASPGGNTIYF	TRBV7-9	TRBJ1-3	-	-
TGCAGCGTTGGAGCAGGCTCCTACAATGAGCAGTTCTTC	CSVGAGSYNEQFF	TRBV29-1	TRBJ2-1	-	-
TGTGCCAGCAGTGAAGAACAGGGCTGGAACACTGAAGCTTTCTTT	CASSEEQGWNTEAFF	TRBV6-1	TRBJ1-1	-	once
TGTGCCAGCAGCCTGCGGGGGACAGGAGCCTACGAGCAGTACTTC	CASSLRGTGAYEQYF	TRBV13	TRBJ2-7	-	-
TGTGCCAGCAGTTTATCGTTAGGGACGAAGAACACTGAAGCTTTCTTT	CASSLSLGTKNTEAFF	TRBV27	TRBJ1-1	-	-
TGTGCCAGCAGCTTATACAGGGGGAGAGAGACCCAGTACTTC	CASSLYRGRETQYF	TRBV7-8	TRBJ2-5	TRBD1	-
TGTGCCAGTAGTAAGTTCCTAGCGGGAAACTACGAGCAGTACTTC	CASSKFLAGNYEQYF	TRBV19	TRBJ2-7	TRBD2	-
TGTGCCAGCAGTTCCGCCATCAGAGGGCTCACAGATACGCAGTATTTT	CASSSAIRGLTDTQYF	TRBV6-6	TRBJ2-3	-	once
TGTGCCAGCAGCTTAGTGGCAGGCGGAAACACCATATATTTT	CASSLVAGGNTIYF	TRBV7-8	TRBJ1-3	-	-
TGTGCCAGCGTAGGCCCGGGGGACGGCTACACCTTC	CASVGPGDGYTF	TRBV28	TRBJ1-2	-	-
TGTGCCAGCAGCTTCGGAGACTCCTACGAGCAGTACTTC	CASSFGDSYEQYF	TRBV11-2	TRBJ2-7	-	-
TGCGCCAGCAGCTTGCCGACGGAGCAGGTCTCCTACGAGCAGTACTTC	CASSLPTEQVSYEQYF	TRBV5-1	TRBJ2-7	-	-
TGTGCCAGCAGCCCGCCTGGAGGCTCCTACGAGCAGTACTTC	CASSPPGGSYEQYF	TRBV7-9	TRBJ2-7	-	-